This TCR beta chain was profiled in a study of Ad26.COV2.S vaccination and SARS-CoV-2 variants. Study-level findings and limits: People who got the vaccine had more spike-specific TCR breadth than people who got placebo.

CDR3 length: 17 amino acids. V lost 6 bases, J lost 0 bases, and 13 bases stayed unmatched. The germline CDR1 and CDR2 sequences are KGHSH and LQKENI. Assay used: immunoSEQ multiplex PCR; TCRdb lists only in-frame clones, some missing. This sample carries about 390,000 clones, around 92% of them seen once, and the ten largest clones take under 2%. This clone was seen only once. The antigen remains unidentified. Treatment here: some 20 received Ad26.COV2.S at low or high dose, single or two shots; 5 received placebo; per-sample allocation not given. It was on day 63 after the first vaccine or placebo injection that samples were taken.

This chain joins TRBV18 and TRBJ1-1, with TRBD1 matching over 7 bases. This TCR came from a person between 18 and 60 years old who received the Ad26.COV2.S COVID-19 vaccine or a placebo. The sample was peripheral blood, taken in a trial of Ad26.COV2.S vaccine versus placebo. CDR3 in DNA: TGTGCCAGCTCGCGGGACAGCGCTCATCCAATGAACACTGAAGCTTTCTTT. This encodes CASSRDSAHPMNTEAFF. Full variable domain (remainder filled in from reference TRBV18 and TRBJ1-1): NAGVMQNPRHLVRRRGQEARLRCSPMKGHSHVYWYRQLPEEGLKFMVYLQKENIIDESGMPKERFSAEFPKEGPSILRIQQVVRGDSAAYFCASSRDSAHPMNTEAFFGQGTRLTVV.